This is a list of T cell receptor beta chains from one sample in a study of CD8+ T cells in alopecia areata. Sequencing used immunoSEQ multiplex PCR; TCRdb keeps in-frame clones, though not all of them. The repertoire consists of over 70,000 clones, with approximately 72% occurring once and the leading ten covering 23%. The specimen was CD8+ T cells sorted from blood, collected at week 24, from a patient treated with tofacitinib. The receptor set was obtained from a human donor with alopecia areata. The CDR3 runs from the conserved cysteine through the conserved F or W. Fields, in order: J gene, V gene, clone size, D gene, CDR3 length, CDR3 DNA, CDR3 protein. A D gene is named only where the DNA matches it firmly. Size tells how often a clone was seen (once, few, many) or the class of an expanded clone, and some rows leave it out.

j_call: TRBJ2-3
v_call: TRBV7-3
clone_size: -
d_call: TRBD2
cdr3_length: 17
cdr3_nt: TGTGCCAGCAGCTTAAAGGGACTAGCGGGAGAAACAGATACGCAGTATTTT
cdr3_aa: CASSLKGLAGETDTQYF

j_call: TRBJ1-1
v_call: TRBV9
clone_size: -
d_call: -
cdr3_length: 16
cdr3_nt: TGTGCCAGCAGCGCGGAAAGGGGCAGCGCTGGCACTGAAGCTTTCTTT
cdr3_aa: CASSAERGSAGTEAFF

j_call: TRBJ2-1
v_call: TRBV4-1
clone_size: -
d_call: -
cdr3_length: 13
cdr3_nt: TGCGCCAGCAGCCAAGTGTCCAATTGGGAGCAGTTCTTC
cdr3_aa: CASSQVSNWEQFF

j_call: TRBJ2-7
v_call: TRBV4-3
clone_size: few
d_call: TRBD2
cdr3_length: 15
cdr3_nt: TGCGCCAGCAGCCAAGGGGGGGGGACCACCTACGAGCAGTACTTC
cdr3_aa: CASSQGGGTTYEQYF

j_call: TRBJ1-3
v_call: TRBV14
clone_size: -
d_call: -
cdr3_length: 16
cdr3_nt: TGTGCCAGCAGCTACCGGACCGATTACTCTGGAAACACCATATATTTT
cdr3_aa: CASSYRTDYSGNTIYF

j_call: TRBJ2-7
v_call: TRBV7-2
clone_size: -
d_call: TRBD2
cdr3_length: 16
cdr3_nt: TGTGCCAGCAGCTCCGACGGGGGGGCCAGATGGGCCGAGCAGTACTTC
cdr3_aa: CASSSDGGARWAEQYF

j_call: TRBJ2-3
v_call: TRBV29-1
clone_size: medium-sized
d_call: TRBD1
cdr3_length: 14
cdr3_nt: TGCAGCGCGCAGTGGGGACAGGCCACAGATACGCAGTATTTT
cdr3_aa: CSAQWGQATDTQYF

j_call: TRBJ2-7
v_call: TRBV6-1
clone_size: -
d_call: -
cdr3_length: 12
cdr3_nt: TGTGCCAGCAGTCCCCTAACCTACGAGCAGTACTTC
cdr3_aa: CASSPLTYEQYF

j_call: TRBJ2-5
v_call: TRBV5-1
clone_size: few
d_call: TRBD1
cdr3_length: 15
cdr3_nt: TGCGCCAGCAGCTACCGGACAGGGGAACGGGAGACCCAGTACTTC
cdr3_aa: CASSYRTGERETQYF

j_call: TRBJ2-7
v_call: TRBV4-3
clone_size: -
d_call: TRBD2
cdr3_length: 15
cdr3_nt: TGCGCCAGCAGCCCTGGACTAGCAGAAACCTACGAGCAGTACTTC
cdr3_aa: CASSPGLAETYEQYF

j_call: TRBJ2-1
v_call: TRBV7-3
clone_size: -
d_call: -
cdr3_length: 15
cdr3_nt: TGTGCCAGCAGCCCGCTACCAAGCTCCTACAATGAGCAGTTCTTC
cdr3_aa: CASSPLPSSYNEQFF

j_call: TRBJ1-1
v_call: TRBV27
clone_size: -
d_call: -
cdr3_length: 13
cdr3_nt: TGTGCCAGCAGTTTATCAGTGAACACTGAAGCTTTCTTT
cdr3_aa: CASSLSVNTEAFF

j_call: TRBJ2-7
v_call: TRBV4-3
clone_size: -
d_call: -
cdr3_length: 14
cdr3_nt: TGCGCCAGCAGCCAAGATCTTGAGTCCTACGAGCAGTACTTC
cdr3_aa: CASSQDLESYEQYF

j_call: TRBJ2-5
v_call: TRBV7-9
clone_size: few
d_call: TRBD2
cdr3_length: 16
cdr3_nt: TGTGCCAGCAGGCACACTAGCGGCGGAAAACAAGAGACCCAGTACTTC
cdr3_aa: CASRHTSGGKQETQYF

j_call: TRBJ1-3
v_call: TRBV7-2
clone_size: few
d_call: -
cdr3_length: 17
cdr3_nt: TGTGCCAGCAGCTTAGTACCCCCCTCTGGGGTGGGAAACACCATATATTTT
cdr3_aa: CASSLVPPSGVGNTIYF

j_call: TRBJ2-5
v_call: TRBV6-5
clone_size: few
d_call: TRBD2
cdr3_length: 14
cdr3_nt: TGTGCCAGCAGTGAGTTCGGGGGGCAAGAGACCCAGTACTTC
cdr3_aa: CASSEFGGQETQYF

j_call: TRBJ2-6
v_call: TRBV2
clone_size: -
d_call: -
cdr3_length: 17
cdr3_nt: TGTGCCAGCAGCGAGCCCCCCTATGTCTCTGGGGCCAACGTCCTGACTTTC
cdr3_aa: CASSEPPYVSGANVLTF

j_call: TRBJ1-6
v_call: TRBV6-6
clone_size: -
d_call: TRBD1
cdr3_length: 15
cdr3_nt: TGTGCCAGCACCCACGTCGGGACAGGGGCTTCACCCCTCCACTTT
cdr3_aa: CASTHVGTGASPLHF

j_call: TRBJ2-5
v_call: TRBV13
clone_size: -
d_call: -
cdr3_length: 15
cdr3_nt: TGTGCCAGCAGCTTCGCCAGTGATTTACAAGAGACCCAGTACTTC
cdr3_aa: CASSFASDLQETQYF

j_call: TRBJ1-4
v_call: TRBV9
clone_size: few
d_call: -
cdr3_length: 19
cdr3_nt: TGTGCCAGCAGGGACCGACAAGGCTGCATACGAAGGCTGCATGAAAAACTGTTTTTT
cdr3_aa: CASRDRQGCIRRLHEKLFF

j_call: TRBJ1-2
v_call: TRBV30
clone_size: -
d_call: -
cdr3_length: 15
cdr3_nt: TGTGCCTGGAGTGTACGGGCTTCGGCTAACTATGGCTACACCTTC
cdr3_aa: CAWSVRASANYGYTF

j_call: TRBJ2-7
v_call: TRBV4-1
clone_size: -
d_call: -
cdr3_length: 13
cdr3_nt: TGCGCCAGCAGCCAAGAGAATGGGTACGAGCAGTACTTC
cdr3_aa: CASSQENGYEQYF

j_call: TRBJ2-1
v_call: TRBV28
clone_size: once
d_call: TRBD2
cdr3_length: 12
cdr3_nt: TGTGCCAGCAGCGCGACTAGCGGGAGGTCGTTCTTC
cdr3_aa: CASSATSGRSFF

j_call: TRBJ2-7
v_call: TRBV10-3
clone_size: -
d_call: -
cdr3_length: 14
cdr3_nt: TGTGCCATCAGTGAGTCAGGACTCTCCTACGAGCAGTACTTC
cdr3_aa: CAISESGLSYEQYF

j_call: TRBJ2-3
v_call: TRBV27
clone_size: few
d_call: TRBD2
cdr3_length: 16
cdr3_nt: TGTGCCAGCAGTTTATCTGCGGGAGGCATCACAGATACGCAGTATTTT
cdr3_aa: CASSLSAGGITDTQYF

j_call: TRBJ1-1
v_call: TRBV13
clone_size: once
d_call: -
cdr3_length: 14
cdr3_nt: TGTGCCAGCAGCTTGTCTACGGGGAACACTGAAGCTTTCTTT
cdr3_aa: CASSLSTGNTEAFF

j_call: TRBJ2-1
v_call: TRBV15
clone_size: -
d_call: TRBD2
cdr3_length: 17
cdr3_nt: TGTGCCACCAGCAGAGATGTGCGGGAGGGCTCGTTCAATGAGCAGTTCTTC
cdr3_aa: CATSRDVREGSFNEQFF

j_call: TRBJ2-1
v_call: TRBV28
clone_size: few
d_call: -
cdr3_length: 14
cdr3_nt: TGTGCCAGCAGTTTCTCAGACAGTTACAATGAGCAGTTCTTC
cdr3_aa: CASSFSDSYNEQFF

j_call: TRBJ2-7
v_call: TRBV29-1
clone_size: -
d_call: -
cdr3_length: 13
cdr3_nt: TGCAGCGTTGGGGGCAGTTCCGTTGGGGAGGAGTACTTC
cdr3_aa: CSVGGSSVGEEYF

j_call: TRBJ1-2
v_call: TRBV27
clone_size: -
d_call: -
cdr3_length: 13
cdr3_nt: TGTGCCAGCAGCCCCCTTGGGGGTCACGGCTACACCTTC
cdr3_aa: CASSPLGGHGYTF

j_call: TRBJ2-5
v_call: TRBV10-3
clone_size: -
d_call: TRBD2
cdr3_length: 16
cdr3_nt: TGTGCCATCAGTGAGTCGGGGACTAGCCCCCAAGAGACCCAGTACTTC
cdr3_aa: CAISESGTSPQETQYF

j_call: TRBJ2-2
v_call: TRBV7-9
clone_size: many
d_call: -
cdr3_length: 16
cdr3_nt: TGTGCCAGCAGCCCAGCGCGCAGTTCGAACACCGGGGAGCTGTTTTTT
cdr3_aa: CASSPARSSNTGELFF

j_call: TRBJ2-5
v_call: TRBV29-1
clone_size: -
d_call: -
cdr3_length: 16
cdr3_nt: TGCAGCGTTGATGCTGCGGACAGCACGATTCAAGAGACCCAGTACTTC
cdr3_aa: CSVDAADSTIQETQYF

j_call: TRBJ1-5
v_call: TRBV5-6
clone_size: few
d_call: -
cdr3_length: 14
cdr3_nt: TGTGCCAGCAGCTTAAGCTCGGGCAATCAGCCCCAGCATTTT
cdr3_aa: CASSLSSGNQPQHF

j_call: TRBJ2-1
v_call: TRBV5-5
clone_size: few
d_call: -
cdr3_length: 16
cdr3_nt: TGTGCCAGCAGCTTGATCGGAGGGCCCACTACGATTGAGCAGTTCTTC
cdr3_aa: CASSLIGGPTTIEQFF

j_call: TRBJ2-7
v_call: TRBV5-1
clone_size: -
d_call: -
cdr3_length: 15
cdr3_nt: TGCGCCAGCAGCTTGGCGGCCACTAGCCTGGACGAGCAGTACTTC
cdr3_aa: CASSLAATSLDEQYF

j_call: TRBJ2-7
v_call: TRBV29-1
clone_size: -
d_call: TRBD1
cdr3_length: 13
cdr3_nt: TGCAGCGTTGTAACAGGGGAATCCTACGAGCAGTACTTC
cdr3_aa: CSVVTGESYEQYF

j_call: TRBJ2-1
v_call: TRBV18
clone_size: few
d_call: TRBD2
cdr3_length: 17
cdr3_nt: TGTGCCAGCTCACACTCGAAAAAAGCGGGATATGGCAATGAGCAGTTCTTC
cdr3_aa: CASSHSKKAGYGNEQFF

j_call: TRBJ2-4
v_call: TRBV7-9
clone_size: few
d_call: -
cdr3_length: 15
cdr3_nt: TGTGCCAGCAGCTTAGTAGGGTTGTCCAAAAACATTCAGTACTTC
cdr3_aa: CASSLVGLSKNIQYF

j_call: TRBJ2-7
v_call: TRBV11-2
clone_size: -
d_call: -
cdr3_length: 15
cdr3_nt: TGTGCCAGCAGCTTAGATCCCAGGGTGGTTGACGAGCAGTACTTC
cdr3_aa: CASSLDPRVVDEQYF

j_call: TRBJ2-3
v_call: TRBV9
clone_size: -
d_call: -
cdr3_length: 17
cdr3_nt: TGTGCCAGCAGCGTAGCACCTAGGGGTAGCAGCGCAGATACGCAGTATTTT
cdr3_aa: CASSVAPRGSSADTQYF

j_call: TRBJ1-5
v_call: TRBV7-8
clone_size: few
d_call: -
cdr3_length: 15
cdr3_nt: TGTGCCAGCAGCTTAGGTCCTTCGACCAATCAGCCCCAGCATTTT
cdr3_aa: CASSLGPSTNQPQHF

j_call: TRBJ1-3
v_call: TRBV30
clone_size: many
d_call: -
cdr3_length: 15
cdr3_nt: TGTGCCTGGGACGAGCCCCTCTCCTCTGGAAACACCATATATTTT
cdr3_aa: CAWDEPLSSGNTIYF

j_call: TRBJ2-2
v_call: TRBV4-1
clone_size: -
d_call: TRBD1
cdr3_length: 16
cdr3_nt: TGCGCCAGCAGCCAAGCAGGGGGAATGAACACCGGGGAGCTGTTTTTT
cdr3_aa: CASSQAGGMNTGELFF

j_call: TRBJ2-3
v_call: TRBV19
clone_size: -
d_call: -
cdr3_length: 13
cdr3_nt: TGTGCCAGTAGTGCCCACGGCACAGATACGCAGTATTTT
cdr3_aa: CASSAHGTDTQYF

j_call: TRBJ1-1
v_call: TRBV5-1
clone_size: -
d_call: -
cdr3_length: 18
cdr3_nt: TGCGCCAGCAGCCCCCGACAGAGGCGGTCCCTATTGAACACTGAAGCTTTCTTT
cdr3_aa: CASSPRQRRSLLNTEAFF

j_call: TRBJ2-5
v_call: TRBV27
clone_size: once
d_call: -
cdr3_length: 11
cdr3_nt: TGTGCCAGCCGGGGCCAAGAGACCCAGTACTTC
cdr3_aa: CASRGQETQYF

j_call: TRBJ2-1
v_call: TRBV2
clone_size: -
d_call: -
cdr3_length: 11
cdr3_nt: TGTGCCAGCAGTTTCAACAATGAGCAGTTCTTC
cdr3_aa: CASSFNNEQFF

j_call: TRBJ2-3
v_call: TRBV4-3
clone_size: few
d_call: -
cdr3_length: 14
cdr3_nt: TGCGCCAGCAGGGACCGTGCGGGGCCAGATACGCAGTATTTT
cdr3_aa: CASRDRAGPDTQYF

j_call: TRBJ1-2
v_call: TRBV29-1
clone_size: -
d_call: -
cdr3_length: 14
cdr3_nt: TGCAGCGTTGAAGCAAGGGGCAGGGAGGACGGCTACACCTTC
cdr3_aa: CSVEARGREDGYTF

j_call: TRBJ1-1
v_call: TRBV4-1
clone_size: -
d_call: -
cdr3_length: 12
cdr3_nt: TGCGCCAGCAGCCCGGATACAAACACAGCTTTCTTT
cdr3_aa: CASSPDTNTAFF

j_call: TRBJ2-5
v_call: TRBV27
clone_size: -
d_call: TRBD2
cdr3_length: 18
cdr3_nt: TGTGCCAGCAGTCATCCGGGACTAGCGGGGGGCAGGGCGGAGACCCAGTACTTC
cdr3_aa: CASSHPGLAGGRAETQYF

j_call: TRBJ2-3
v_call: TRBV29-1
clone_size: once
d_call: TRBD2
cdr3_length: 15
cdr3_nt: TGCAGCGTTGAAGATATGGCGGGAGTCCCAGATACGCAGTATTTT
cdr3_aa: CSVEDMAGVPDTQYF